This TCR beta chain is drawn from a study of shared clonotypes between healthy human individuals. Terminally differentiated effector memory CD45RA+ cells were excluded by CCR7 positive selection of CD45RO-negative cells. The protocol was immunoSEQ multiplex PCR, while the TCRdb copy is restricted to in-frame clones and leaves out a portion. Among roughly 2.1 million clones, approximately 94% were seen once, and the ten largest hold more than 1.5%. This sequence was found in a man younger than 35 in good health. Some clones in this sample may be carry-over from other donors' samples. Sequencing was done on a sample of naive CD8+ T cells from PBMCs.

The CDR3 spells CASSTRVAGFYEQYF. In nucleotides, the CDR3 is TGTGCCAGTAGTACCCGTGTGGCGGGATTCTACGAGCAGTACTTC. The rearrangement uses TRBV19 and TRBJ2-7; tentative D call: TRBD2 (6 bases). The germline V gene has CDR1 LNHDA and CDR2 SQIVND (reference sequence). The CDR3 spans 15 residues. Trimming removed 4 bases at V and 3 bases at J, with 16 bases between.